The rows below give T cell receptor beta chains drawn from one sample of a study of T cell clones after liver transplantation. Only in-frame clones appear in the TCRdb table, and some are missing; sequencing was by immunoSEQ multiplex PCR. The sample includes tens of thousands of clones, over 55% seen only once; the top ten take about 15%. The sample was CD4+ T cells from blood, taken before liver transplant. The source is a human donor who received a liver transplant. Both conserved end residues are part of each CDR3. A D gene is named only where the DNA matches it firmly. Size is omitted from some rows. Given values are once, few, many or a class for expanded clones.

TRBV28,few,TRBD1,TRBJ1-3,CASSSGTDHSGNTIYF,TGTGCCAGCAGTTCGGGGACAGACCACTCTGGAAACACCATATATTTT
TRBV18,many,-,TRBJ1-2,CASSPGANPVYGYTF,TGTGCCAGCTCACCAGGGGCTAACCCGGTCTATGGCTACACCTTC
TRBV9,-,-,TRBJ1-5,CASSVGSDYSNQPQHF,TGTGCCAGCAGCGTAGGTTCAGACTATAGCAATCAGCCCCAGCATTTT
TRBV5-1,-,TRBD2,TRBJ2-1,CASSLILAGAPNEQFF,TGCGCCAGCAGCTTGATCCTAGCGGGGGCGCCCAATGAGCAGTTCTTC
TRBV7-2,-,-,TRBJ1-2,CASSLGRNYGYTF,TGTGCCAGCAGCTTAGGTAGAAACTATGGCTACACCTTC
TRBV28,-,TRBD1,TRBJ2-7,CASSRGQFNEQYF,TGTGCCAGCAGCCGGGGACAGTTCAACGAGCAGTACTTC
TRBV19,-,-,TRBJ1-5,CASNWGGEGNQPQHF,TGTGCCTCAAACTGGGGGGGCGAAGGCAATCAGCCCCAGCATTTT
TRBV6-5,-,TRBD1,TRBJ2-5,CASSSWDRQETQYF,TGTGCCAGCAGTTCTTGGGACAGACAAGAGACCCAGTACTTC
TRBV7-9,-,TRBD2,TRBJ2-5,CASSSSSGGAIKTQYF,TGTGCCAGCAGCTCTTCTAGCGGGGGGGCTATTAAGACCCAGTACTTC
TRBV6-1,-,-,TRBJ2-7,CASRSGTLSYEQYF,TGTGCCAGCCGCTCCGGGACACTCTCCTACGAGCAGTACTTC
TRBV14,-,TRBD1,TRBJ2-2,CASSQEVSGQGNTGELFF,TGTGCCAGCAGCCAAGAAGTTTCGGGACAGGGGAACACCGGGGAGCTGTTTTTT
TRBV2,-,TRBD2,TRBJ2-1,CASSDPSGGSYEQFF,TGTGCCAGCAGTGATCCTAGCGGGGGATCCTATGAGCAGTTCTTC
TRBV5-8,-,-,TRBJ1-5,CASSGRQINQPQHF,TGTGCCAGCAGCGGGCGACAGATAAATCAGCCCCAGCATTTT
TRBV7-2,-,TRBD2,TRBJ2-5,CASSLSRGGGETQYF,TGTGCCAGCAGCTTATCGCGGGGGGGCGGGGAGACCCAGTACTTC
TRBV29-1,-,TRBD1,TRBJ1-1,CSGSGTGGSGTEAFF,TGCAGCGGCTCCGGGACAGGGGGCTCGGGGACTGAAGCTTTCTTT
TRBV28,-,-,TRBJ1-4,CATWGGRGNEKLFF,TGTGCCACCTGGGGTGGCAGGGGTAATGAAAAACTGTTTTTT
TRBV27,-,-,TRBJ1-5,CASSLHREGQPQHF,TGTGCCAGCAGTTTACACAGGGAGGGCCAGCCCCAGCATTTT